The T cell receptor (beta chain) described here comes from a study of blood T cell repertoires in COVID-19. Method: immunoSEQ multiplex PCR; TCRdb's copy keeps in-frame clones and lacks some. Of approximately 25,000 clones listed, 65% to 80% were seen once; the top ten hold 5% to 8%. Trimming stripped 2 bases from V and 6 bases from J, with 13 bases between. The germline V gene has CDR1 SEHNR and CDR2 FQNEAQ (reference sequence). CDR3 size: 14 residues. The genes are TRBV7-9 and TRBJ1-2; D is undetermined. Sequenced sample: peripheral blood. The sequence was collected from a man aged 45-65 years with COVID-19, enrolled during active disease. This chain's CDR3 is CASSLSYPSDGYTF. For the CDR3, the DNA is TGTGCCAGCAGCTTATCTTACCCGTCGGATGGCTACACCTTC. Filled out from reference TRBV7-9 and TRBJ1-2, the complete variable domain reads DTGVSQNPRHKITKRGQNVTFRCDPISEHNRLYWYRQTLGQGPEFLTYFQNEAQLEKSRLLSDRFSAERPKGSFSTLEIQRTEQGDSAMYLCASSLSYPSDGYTFGSGTRLTVV.